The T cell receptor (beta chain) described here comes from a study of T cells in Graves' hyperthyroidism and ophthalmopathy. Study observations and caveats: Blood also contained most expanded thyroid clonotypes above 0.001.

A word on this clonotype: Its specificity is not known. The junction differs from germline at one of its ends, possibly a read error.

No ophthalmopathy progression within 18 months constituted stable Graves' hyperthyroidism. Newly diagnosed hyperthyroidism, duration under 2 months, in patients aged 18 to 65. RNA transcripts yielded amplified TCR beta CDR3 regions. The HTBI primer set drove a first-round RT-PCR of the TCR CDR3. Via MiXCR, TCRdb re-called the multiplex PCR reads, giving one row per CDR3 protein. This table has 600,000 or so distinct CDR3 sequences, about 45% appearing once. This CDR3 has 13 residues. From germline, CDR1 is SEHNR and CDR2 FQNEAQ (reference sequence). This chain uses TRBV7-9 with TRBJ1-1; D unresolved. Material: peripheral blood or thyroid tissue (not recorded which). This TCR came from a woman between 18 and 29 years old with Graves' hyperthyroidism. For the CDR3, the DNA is TGTGCCAGCAGCTTGAAAGGTGGCACTGAAGCTTCCTTT. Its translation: CASSLKGGTEASF.